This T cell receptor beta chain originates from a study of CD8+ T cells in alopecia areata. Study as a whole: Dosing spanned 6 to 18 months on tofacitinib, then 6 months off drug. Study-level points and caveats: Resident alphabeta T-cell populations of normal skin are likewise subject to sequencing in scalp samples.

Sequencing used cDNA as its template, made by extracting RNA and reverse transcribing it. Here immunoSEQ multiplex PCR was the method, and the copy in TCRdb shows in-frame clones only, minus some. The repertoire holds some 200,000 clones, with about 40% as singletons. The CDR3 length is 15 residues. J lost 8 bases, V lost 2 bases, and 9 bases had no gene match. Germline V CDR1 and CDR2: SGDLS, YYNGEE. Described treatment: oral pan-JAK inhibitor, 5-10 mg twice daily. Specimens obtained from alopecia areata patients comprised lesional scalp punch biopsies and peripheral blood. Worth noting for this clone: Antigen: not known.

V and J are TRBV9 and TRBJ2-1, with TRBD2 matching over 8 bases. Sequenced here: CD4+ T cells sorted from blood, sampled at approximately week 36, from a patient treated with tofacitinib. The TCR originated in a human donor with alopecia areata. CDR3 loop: CASSVGTRVLDEQFF. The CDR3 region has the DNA TGTGCCAGCAGCGTGGGGACTAGAGTCCTAGATGAGCAGTTCTTC.